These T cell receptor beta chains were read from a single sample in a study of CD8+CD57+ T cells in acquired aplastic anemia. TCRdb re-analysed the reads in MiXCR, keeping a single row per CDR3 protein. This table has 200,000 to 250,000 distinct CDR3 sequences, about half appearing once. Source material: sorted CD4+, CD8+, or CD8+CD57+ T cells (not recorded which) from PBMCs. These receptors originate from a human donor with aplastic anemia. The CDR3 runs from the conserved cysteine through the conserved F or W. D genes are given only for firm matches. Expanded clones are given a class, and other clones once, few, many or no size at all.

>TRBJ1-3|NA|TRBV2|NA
TGTGCCAGCAGCTTTTCCCATGGAAACACCATATATTTT
CASSFSHGNTIYF
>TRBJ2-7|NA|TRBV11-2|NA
TGTGCCAGCAGCTTCCAAGGGGGGGGTCTGTACGAGCAGTACTTC
CASSFQGGGLYEQYF
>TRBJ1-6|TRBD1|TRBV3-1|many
TGTGCCAGCAGCCAAGACGGACAGGGCTATTCACCCCTCCACTTT
CASSQDGQGYSPLHF
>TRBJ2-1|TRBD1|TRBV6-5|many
TGTGCCAGCAGCTTAAACAGGGGTTTCTCCTACAATGAGCAGTTCTTC
CASSLNRGFSYNEQFF
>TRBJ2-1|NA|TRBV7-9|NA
TGTGCCAGCAGCCACCCGGGCAATGAGCAGTTCTTC
CASSHPGNEQFF
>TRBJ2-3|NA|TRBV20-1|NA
TGCAGTGCCCGAGGGTTAACTAGCACAGATACGCAGTATTTT
CSARGLTSTDTQYF
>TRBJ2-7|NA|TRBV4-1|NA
TGCGCCAGCAGCCAAGAATGGGCTACGGGCTCCCGGAGCTACGAGCAGTACTTC
CASSQEWATGSRSYEQYF
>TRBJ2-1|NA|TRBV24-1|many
TGTGCCACCAGTGATGCCCACGGGGATGAGCAGTTCTTC
CATSDAHGDEQFF
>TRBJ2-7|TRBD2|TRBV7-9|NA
TGTGCCAGCAGCCCAAGGGGACTAGCGGGGGCCTACGAGCAGTACTTC
CASSPRGLAGAYEQYF
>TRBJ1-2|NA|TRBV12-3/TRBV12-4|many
TGTGCCAGCAGTCCATATCCCATGGGACTACTTAATTCTAACTATGGCTACACCTTC
CASSPYPMGLLNSNYGYTF
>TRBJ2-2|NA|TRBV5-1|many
TGCGCCAGCAGCTTGGCCGACAGGGAGGACACCGGGGAGCTGTTTTTT
CASSLADREDTGELFF
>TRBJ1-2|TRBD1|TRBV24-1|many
TGTGCCACCAGTGAATCGGGGACAGGGGGACTAGACGGCTACACCTTC
CATSESGTGGLDGYTF
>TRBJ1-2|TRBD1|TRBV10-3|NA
TGTGCCATCAGCGGGGACAGGGAAGGTGGCTACACCTTC
CAISGDREGGYTF
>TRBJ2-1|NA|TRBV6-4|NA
TGTGCCAGCAGTGACTCTAGCGGCTCCTACAATGAGCAGTTCTTC
CASSDSSGSYNEQFF
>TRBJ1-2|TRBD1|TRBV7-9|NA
TGTGCCAGCATTGCGACAGGGGTGAACTATGGCTACACCTTC
CASIATGVNYGYTF
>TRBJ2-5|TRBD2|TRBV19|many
TGTGCCAGTAGCCACGAAGGACTAGCGTGGGAGACCCAGTACTTC
CASSHEGLAWETQYF
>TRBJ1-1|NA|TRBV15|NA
TGTGCCACCAGCAGAGCCCCCGGACGGATGAACACTGAAGCTTTCTTT
CATSRAPGRMNTEAFF
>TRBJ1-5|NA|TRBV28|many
TGTGCCAGCAGTTTAGGCAGGGTGGGACAGCCCCAGCATTTT
CASSLGRVGQPQHF
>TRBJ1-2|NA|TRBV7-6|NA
TGTGCCAGCAGCTCACTGATCCGAGGGGAGCGGTCCTTC
CASSSLIRGERSF
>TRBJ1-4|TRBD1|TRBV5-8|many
TGTGCCAGCAGCTTGTCTAACAGGGGAACTGAAAAACTGTTTTTT
CASSLSNRGTEKLFF
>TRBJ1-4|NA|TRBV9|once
TGTGCCGGCAGCGTATCCTCAGATGGGTGGGGAGCTGAAGAACTGTTTTTT
CAGSVSSDGWGAEELFF
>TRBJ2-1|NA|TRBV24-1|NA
TGTGCCACCAGTACACAGGGCGGTGAGCAGTTCTTC
CATSTQGGEQFF
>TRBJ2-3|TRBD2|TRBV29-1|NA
TGCAGCGTTAACCTAGCGGGGGGCACAGATACGCAGTATTTT
CSVNLAGGTDTQYF
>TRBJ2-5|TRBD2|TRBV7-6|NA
TGTGCCAGCAGCCCTACAGCGGGGGCAGAGACCCAGTACTTC
CASSPTAGAETQYF
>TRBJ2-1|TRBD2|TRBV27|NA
TGTGCCAGCAGTCAAGAGGGACTAAGCGGGGGCCGAAATGAGCAGTTCTTC
CASSQEGLSGGRNEQFF
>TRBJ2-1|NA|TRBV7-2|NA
TGTGCCAACAGCTCAAGAAGAAAACCGGCAGGGGGGGACGAGCAGTTCTTC
CANSSRRKPAGGDEQFF
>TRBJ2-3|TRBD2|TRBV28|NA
TGTGCCAGCTCCCTTTGGGGGGGAAGAACAGATACGCAGTATTTT
CASSLWGGRTDTQYF
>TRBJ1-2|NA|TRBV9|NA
TGTGCCAGCAGCGGGGGCCCAGGCCGGGATGGCTACACCTTC
CASSGGPGRDGYTF
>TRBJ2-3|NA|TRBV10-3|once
TGTGCCATCACGGAGGGGGCAGATACGCAGTATTTT
CAITEGADTQYF
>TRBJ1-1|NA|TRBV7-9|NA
TGTGCCAGCAGCTTAGCCACTGGAGCCTTCTTT
CASSLATGAFF
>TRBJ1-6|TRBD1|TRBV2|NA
TGTGCCGGCAGCGACGAACAGGGGGCTCGGTCACCCCTCCACTTT
CAGSDEQGARSPLHF
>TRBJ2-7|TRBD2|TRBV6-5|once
TGTGCCAGCAGTTACGTTGCGGGAGGGACCTACGAGCAGTACTTC
CASSYVAGGTYEQYF
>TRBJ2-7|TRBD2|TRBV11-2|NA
TGTGCCAGCAGCTTAGATCGGGGGGCCTACGAGCAGTACTTC
CASSLDRGAYEQYF
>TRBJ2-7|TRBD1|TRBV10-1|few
TGCGCCAGCAGTGCGATGGGACAGGGGGGCGTCGAGCAGTACTTC
CASSAMGQGGVEQYF
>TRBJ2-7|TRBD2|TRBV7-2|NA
TGTGCCAGCAGTGGACTAGCGGGTCGCTACGAGCAGTACTTC
CASSGLAGRYEQYF
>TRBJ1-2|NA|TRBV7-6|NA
TGTGCCAGCAGCTTAGGGGGGATGGGGGCCCTCACCTTC
CASSLGGMGALTF
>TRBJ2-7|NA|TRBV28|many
TGTGCCAGCAGTGAGATGAGCTACGAGCAGTACTTC
CASSEMSYEQYF
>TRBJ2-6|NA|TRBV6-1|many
TGTGCCAGCAGTGAAATGCGGATCGGGGCCAACGTCCTGACTTTC
CASSEMRIGANVLTF
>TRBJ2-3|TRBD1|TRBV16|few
TGCGCCAGCAGCTTCCGGACAGGGGGAAGGACAGATACGCAGTATTTT
CASSFRTGGRTDTQYF
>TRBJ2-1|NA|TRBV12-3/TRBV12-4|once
TGTGCCAGCAGTTTAGAGCAGGGAGCCTACAATGAGCAGTTCTTC
CASSLEQGAYNEQFF
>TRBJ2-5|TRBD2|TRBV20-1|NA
TGCAGTGCTCACGCACTAGCGGGGGCCGAGCGGGAGACCCAGTACTTC
CSAHALAGAERETQYF
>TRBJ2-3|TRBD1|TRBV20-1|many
TGCAGTGGCACGGACAGGGAGGATACGCAGTATTTT
CSGTDREDTQYF
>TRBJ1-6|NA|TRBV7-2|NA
TGTGCCAGCAGCTTAAGTGGCGACTTAAATTCACCCCTCCACTTT
CASSLSGDLNSPLHF
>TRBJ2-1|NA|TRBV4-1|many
TGCGCCAGCAGCCAAACCAGGACAGACAATGAGCAGTTCTTC
CASSQTRTDNEQFF
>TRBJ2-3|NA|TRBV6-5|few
TGTGCCAGCAGGCGGGACAGCTACCTCACAGATACGCAGTATTTT
CASRRDSYLTDTQYF
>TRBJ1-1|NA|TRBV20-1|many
TGCAGTGCTAGTACAGGGACGAACACTGAAGCTTTCTTT
CSASTGTNTEAFF
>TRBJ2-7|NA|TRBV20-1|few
TGCAGTGCTAGAGAGCAAGGGAACGAGCAGTACTTC
CSAREQGNEQYF
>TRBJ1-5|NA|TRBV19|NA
TGTGCCAGTAGTATGGGGGCCAATCAGCCCCAGCATTTT
CASSMGANQPQHF
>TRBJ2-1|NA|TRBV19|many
TGTGCCAGTAATAAACAGGGGGGGAATGAGCAGTTCTTC
CASNKQGGNEQFF
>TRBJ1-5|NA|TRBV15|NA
TGTGCCACCAGCAGAGGTGGGGACGCCCGAAATCAGCCCCAGCATTTT
CATSRGGDARNQPQHF
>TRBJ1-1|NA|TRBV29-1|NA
TGCAGCGTTGGGGGTCTCGAAGCTTTCTTT
CSVGGLEAFF
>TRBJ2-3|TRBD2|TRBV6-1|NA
TGTGCCAGCAGGGGAGGAGGGGGACTAGCGGGGCGCACAGATACGCAGTATTTT
CASRGGGGLAGRTDTQYF
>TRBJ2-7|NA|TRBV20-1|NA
TGCAGTGCTTTGGTTGCCTACGAGCAGTACTTC
CSALVAYEQYF
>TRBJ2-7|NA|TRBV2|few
TGTGCCAACAGTGCTGAGGGCCTCAAGTACTTC
CANSAEGLKYF
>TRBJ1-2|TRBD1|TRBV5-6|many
TGTGCCAGCAGCCCGGACAGGGGGCAGCGCAGCTACACCTTC
CASSPDRGQRSYTF
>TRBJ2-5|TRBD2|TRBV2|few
TGTGCCAGCAGAGGGACTAGCGGGAGTCTGGAGACCCAGTACTTC
CASRGTSGSLETQYF
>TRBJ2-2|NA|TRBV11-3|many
TGTGCCAGCAGCGGGGGACTTTTGAACACCGGGGAGCTGTTTTTT
CASSGGLLNTGELFF
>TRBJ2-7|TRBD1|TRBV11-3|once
TGTGCCAGCAGCTCCGGGACAGGGGTAACCTACGAGCAGTACTTC
CASSSGTGVTYEQYF
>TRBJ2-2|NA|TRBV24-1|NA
TGTGCCACCAGTGATCCGAGCAGCTTGGAGGTTGGCGGTAACACCGGGGAGCTGTTTTTT
CATSDPSSLEVGGNTGELFF
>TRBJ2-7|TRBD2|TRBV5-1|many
TGCGCCAGCAGCTCTGGGGGACGAGCGGGGGTATACGAGCAGTACTTC
CASSSGGRAGVYEQYF